These 9 T cell receptor beta chains share one sample of origin, sequenced in a study of blood T cell repertoires in COVID-19. The protocol was immunoSEQ multiplex PCR, while the TCRdb copy is restricted to in-frame clones and leaves out a portion. The sample lists roughly 60,000 clones, almost 85% occurring once. The sample taken for sequencing was peripheral blood. The receptors shown here come from a man aged 60 to 75 with COVID-19, enrolled during active disease.

The V call is TRBV23-1, the J call TRBJ2-7, with D perhaps TRBD1 (6 bases). TRBV23-1 counts as an open reading frame of uncertain function. The CDR3 is 19 residues long. The V end lost 2 bases, the J end lost 0 bases, and 23 bases lay between the germline ends. CDR3 region: CASSQARQATSTHSYEQYF. CDR3 bases: TGCGCCAGCAGTCAAGCCCGACAGGCAACATCGACTCACTCCTACGAGCAGTACTTC.

This clone occurred once. The V and J genes are TRBV29-1 and TRBJ1-2; TRBD1 might be the D (5 bases). V lost 4 bases and J lost 7, with 10 bases in between. This CDR3 spans 11 amino acids. The germline CDR1 and CDR2 sequences are SQVTM and ANQGSEA. The chain's CDR3 is CSVVRGVGYTF. CDR3 bases: TGCAGCGTTGTGCGGGGGGTTGGCTACACCTTC.

The chain is built from TRBV18 and TRBJ2-5, with TRBD1 as a possible D gene (5 bases). V dropped 4 bases and J dropped 2 bases, with 17 bases sitting between them. CDR1 is KGHSH and CDR2 is LQKENI in the germline V gene. CDR3 size: 16 residues. CDR3 DNA: TGTGCCAGCTCACTCCTCGCTCAGGGATCACAAGAGACCCAGTACTTC. This encodes CASSLLAQGSQETQYF.

This clone has a single count. The rearrangement links TRBV7-6 to TRBJ2-7; TRBD2 matches at 11 bases. This CDR3 comprises 17 residues. Germline CDR1 and CDR2: SGHVS and FNYEAQ. With 1 base clipped from V and 6 bases from J, the junction kept 11 bases outside the gene matches. In DNA, the CDR3 is TGTGCCAGCAGCTTAGATTACACTAGCGGGAGCGCAGCCGAGCAGTACTTC. It encodes CASSLDYTSGSAAEQYF.

This chain connects TRBV6-5 to TRBJ1-5, with 8 bases that match TRBD1. CDR1 is MNHEY and CDR2 is SVGAGI in the germline V gene. The CDR3 runs to 15 residues. After removal of 6 bases from V and 5 bases from J, the junction contained 9 bases not matched to a gene. As DNA, the CDR3 is TGTGCCAGCAGAAGATCAGGGGGCGCGTATCAGCCCCAGCATTTT. Protein sequence: CASRRSGGAYQPQHF.

The chain joins TRBV5-1 to TRBJ2-7; TRBD2 agrees at 11 bases. Per germline, CDR1 SGHRS and CDR2 YFSETQ. The CDR3 spans 15 residues. J gave up 9 bases and V 3 bases, and 11 bases lay outside the gene matches. CDR3 sequence reads: CASSSGTSGLRGQYF. The DNA of the CDR3 is TGCGCCAGCAGCTCCGGGACTAGCGGTCTACGCGGGCAGTACTTC.

The chain combines TRBV5-1 with TRBJ2-5, with 8 bases aligning to TRBD2. This CDR3 has 14 amino acids. The V segment lost 3 bases and the J segment 5 bases; nucleotides outside the gene matches: 6. The germline CDR1 and CDR2 sequences are SGHRS and YFSETQ. The CDR3 coding sequence is TGCGCCAGCAGCTACCCGCGGGAGGTGGAGACCCAGTACTTC. Protein product: CASSYPREVETQYF.

This chain links TRBV6-6 with TRBJ1-1, with D possibly matching TRBD1 (6 bases). The CDR3 has 14 residues. V was shortened by 5 bases and J by 0 bases, with 10 bases between the two germline ends. Germline V gene data show CDR1 as MNHNY and CDR2 as SVGAGI (reference sequence). Written as DNA, the CDR3 is TGTGCCAGCAGTCAGGGACACCTGAACACTGAAGCTTTCTTT. Its translation is CASSQGHLNTEAFF.

The V gene is TRBV4-2, the J gene TRBJ2-3; 10 positions match TRBD2. Germline CDR1 is LGHNA and CDR2 is YNFKEQ. The CDR3 is made up of 15 amino acids. After removal of 4 bases from V and 1 base from J, the junction contained 2 bases not matched to a gene. CDR3 protein: CASSPGTSGTDTQYF. The CDR3 nucleotides read TGTGCCAGCAGCCCCGGGACTAGCGGCACAGATACGCAGTATTTT.